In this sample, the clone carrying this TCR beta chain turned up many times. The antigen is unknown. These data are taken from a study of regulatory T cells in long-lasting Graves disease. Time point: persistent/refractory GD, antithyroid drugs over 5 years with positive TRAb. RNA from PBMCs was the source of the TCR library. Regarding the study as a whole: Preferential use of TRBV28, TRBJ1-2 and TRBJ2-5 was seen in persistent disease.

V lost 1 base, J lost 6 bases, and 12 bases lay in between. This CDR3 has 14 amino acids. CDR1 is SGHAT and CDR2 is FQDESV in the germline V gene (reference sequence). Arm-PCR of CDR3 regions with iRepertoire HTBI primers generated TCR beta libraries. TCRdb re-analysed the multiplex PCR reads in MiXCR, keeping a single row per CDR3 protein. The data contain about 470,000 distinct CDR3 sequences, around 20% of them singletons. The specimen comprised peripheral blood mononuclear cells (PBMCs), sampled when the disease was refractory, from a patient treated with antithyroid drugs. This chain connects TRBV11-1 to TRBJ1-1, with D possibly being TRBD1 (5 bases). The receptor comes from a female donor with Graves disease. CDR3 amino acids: CASSLVPGLSEAFF. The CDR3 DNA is TGTGCCAGCAGCTTAGTACCGGGGCTATCTGAAGCTTTCTTT.